Shown below are 15 T cell receptor beta chains from a single sample sequenced in a study of blood T cell repertoires in COVID-19. Some clones are missing from TCRdb's copy, which holds only in-frame ones; the method was immunoSEQ multiplex PCR. The data show about 55,000 clones, 80% to 90% seen once. Sequencing was done on a sample of peripheral blood. These receptors originate from a man of 80 years or more with acute or convalescent COVID-19.

This sequence joins TRBV7-9 and TRBJ1-1; the D gene is possibly TRBD1 (5 bases). Between the trimmed V and J ends, which lost 5 bases and 0 bases, there was a span of 10 bases. The CDR3 contains 14 residues. Germline V lookup: CDR1 SEHNR, CDR2 FQNEAQ (reference sequence). The CDR3, as DNA: TGTGCCAGCAGCCTACAGGCTGTGAACACTGAAGCTTTCTTT. This codes for CASSLQAVNTEAFF. The complete variable domain, with remaining parts taken from reference TRBV7-9 and TRBJ1-1, reads DTGVSQNPRHKITKRGQNVTFRCDPISEHNRLYWYRQTLGQGPEFLTYFQNEAQLEKSRLLSDRFSAERPKGSFSTLEIQRTEQGDSAMYLCASSLQAVNTEAFFGQGTRLTVV.

This clone was detected only once. The V gene is TRBV21-1, the J gene TRBJ1-2; TRBD1 is the table's D call and was not checked against the DNA. TRBV21-1 is an annotated pseudogene. The CDR3 consists of 13 residues. The CDR3 protein is CASSKKDRAGYTF. CDR3 coding DNA: TGTGCCAGCAGCAAGAAGGACAGGGCAGGCTACACCTTC.

This clone was observed once. The rearrangement uses TRBV5-8 and TRBJ2-7, with TRBD1 matching over 9 bases. The CDR3 consists of 13 residues. The J segment lost 2 bases and the V segment lost 3 bases, leaving 0 bases of the junction unmatched. The V gene's germline CDR1 is SGHTS and CDR2 YDEGEE. Here the CDR3 reads CASSWDRAYEQYF. The CDR3 DNA sequence: TGTGCCAGCAGCTGGGACAGGGCCTACGAGCAGTACTTC.

This clone was picked up a small number of times. This chain joins TRBV7-6 and TRBJ1-3; perhaps TRBD1 as D (6 bases). Germline V CDR1 and CDR2: SGHVS, FNYEAQ. V dropped 1 base and J dropped 0 bases, with 16 bases sitting between them. CDR3 length: 18 amino acids. CDR3 nucleotides: TGTGCCAGCAGCTTAGTCGCAGGGGCCCTCATCTCTGGAAACACCATATATTTT. It codes for CASSLVAGALISGNTIYF.

V and J are TRBV5-6 and TRBJ2-2, with TRBD1 matching over 7 bases. CDR3 length equals 16 residues. Germline loops: CDR1 SGHDT, CDR2 YYEEEE. V trimming: 3 bases; J trimming: 4 bases; junction bases outside the gene matches: 9. CDR3 sequence (DNA): TGTGCCAGCAGCTCATTGGACAGGTTTACCACCGGGGAGCTGTTTTTT. The encoded protein is CASSSLDRFTTGELFF.

In this sample, this clone turned up once. The rearrangement links TRBV5-5 to TRBJ2-5; D is unresolved. With 2 bases removed from V and 5 bases from J, the gap between germline ends came to 7 bases. Looked up from germline, CDR1 is SGHKS and CDR2 is YYEKEE (reference sequence). The CDR3 extends over 12 amino acids. The CDR3 bases are TGTGCCAGCAGCTTCCCCTTTGAGACCCAGTACTTC. Encoded protein: CASSFPFETQYF.

The chain has TRBV19 and TRBJ1-1; TRBD1 matches at 7 bases. CDR1 LNHDA and CDR2 SQIVND come from the germline V gene (reference sequence). J gave up 6 bases and V 5 bases, and 6 bases lay outside the gene matches. This CDR3 is built from 13 residues. CDR3 DNA sequence: TGTGCCAGTAGTGACAGGGTGTCCGCTGAAGCTTTCTTT. This encodes CASSDRVSAEAFF.

V and J are TRBV6-5 and TRBJ1-4; weak D call: TRBD1 (6 bases). CDR3 length: 14 residues. Germline V gene sequence: CDR1 MNHEY, CDR2 SVGAGI. Trimming cost V 9 bases and J 0 bases, with 11 bases left between them. Written as DNA, the CDR3 is TGTGCCAGTGGGGGGGCTGCAACTAATGAAAAACTGTTTTTT. Amino acid sequence: CASGGAATNEKLFF.

This clone turned up a few times. The genes are TRBV5-3 and TRBJ2-7, with TRBD2 identical over 8 bases. TRBV5-3 is treated as an ORF (open reading frame) with a function not yet certain. This CDR3 region has 14 residues. V was pared by 0 bases and J by 4 bases, with 3 bases of the junction left unmatched. The CDR3 protein is CARSLAGGRYEQYF. The CDR3 DNA sequence: TGTGCCAGAAGCTTGGCGGGGGGGAGGTACGAGCAGTACTTC.

This rearrangement joins TRBV18 to TRBJ1-6; D perhaps matches TRBD1 (6 bases). Deletions cut 4 bases from V and 9 bases from J, with 19 bases between. Germline V gene lookup returns CDR1 KGHSH and CDR2 LQKENI. The length of the CDR3 is 16 residues. In DNA, the CDR3 is TGTGCCAGCTCACTAGAGGACAGCGCTTTGGGTTCACCCCTCCACTTT. Protein: CASSLEDSALGSPLHF.

J is TRBJ2-1 and V is TRBV30; D perhaps matches TRBD2 (7 bases). Germline V gene lookup returns CDR1 GTSNPN and CDR2 SVGIG (reference sequence). CDR3 length: 17 amino acids. Trimming removed 1 base from V and 0 bases from J, with 16 bases in between. In DNA, the CDR3 is TGTGCCTGGAGTGGCCAGGGAGGGGGGAGCTCCTACAATGAGCAGTTCTTC. Translated: CAWSGQGGGSSYNEQFF. Variable domain in full (rest from reference TRBV30 and TRBJ2-1): SQTIHQWPATLVQPVGSPLSLECTVEGTSNPNLYWYRQAAGRGLQLLFYSVGIGQISSEVPQNLSASRPQDRQFILSSKKLLLSDSGFYLCAWSGQGGGSSYNEQFFGPGTRLTVL.

The chain uses TRBV3-1 (or the pseudogene TRBV3-2) and TRBJ1-3; D gene ambiguous. Trimming left V 1 base short and J 0 bases short, with 10 bases between. The CDR3 is made up of 16 amino acids. CDR1 is LGHDT, CDR2 YNNKEL, per germline (reference sequence). CDR3 DNA sequence: TGTGCCAGCAGCCAAGTAGTATCGGGCTCTGGAAACACCATATATTTT. As protein: CASSQVVSGSGNTIYF.

J is TRBJ2-1 and V is TRBV6-1, with 7 nucleotides matching TRBD2. Trimming at V came to 1 base and at J to 6 bases, leaving 6 bases not matched to a gene. This CDR3 is 15 amino acids long. Looked up from germline, CDR1 is MNHNS and CDR2 is SASEGT. The CDR3 DNA follows: TGTGCCAGCAGTGAAGGGCTAGCGGCGAGCAATGAGCAGTTCTTC. Encoded protein: CASSEGLAASNEQFF.

This clone was recorded once. The gene calls are TRBV19 and TRBJ2-7, with D perhaps matching TRBD2 (5 bases). With 1 base removed from V and 6 bases from J, the gap between germline ends came to 10 bases. From germline, CDR1 is LNHDA and CDR2 SQIVND (reference sequence). The CDR3 sequence is 13 residues long. DNA for the CDR3: TGTGCCAGTAGTATAGGAGGGTCGGGCGAGCAGTACTTC. It is translated as CASSIGGSGEQYF.

This clone qualifies as medium-sized. The chain couples TRBV7-8 to TRBJ1-5, with a possible D match to TRBD1 (6 bases). Trimming stripped 4 bases from V and 2 bases from J, with 12 bases between. CDR1 and CDR2 from the germline V gene are SGHVS and FQNEAQ. This CDR3 is built from 15 residues. The CDR3, as DNA: TGTGCCAGCAGCTGGACACAGGGTGGCAATCAGCCCCAGCATTTT. Amino acids: CASSWTQGGNQPQHF.